This note documents a single TCR beta chain sequence. This entry comes from a study of blood T cell repertoires in COVID-19. Study information: Researchers got acute and convalescent COVID-19 samples from the United States, Italy and Spain. PBMCs, B-cell-depleted T cells, or T cells provided the cDNA or gDNA that made up the material.

Repertoires were generated with immunoSEQ multiplex PCR, while TCRdb's copy carries only in-frame clones and drops some. The table has approximately 130,000 clones, around 87% seen once. This TCR was recovered from a woman in her forties or fifties who had recovered from COVID-19. Input material: peripheral blood.

This chain's CDR3 is CASGPTGTQDTQYF. The CDR3 DNA reads as TGCGCCAGCGGCCCGACAGGTACCCAAGATACGCAGTATTTT. The gene calls are TRBV5-1 and TRBJ2-3; a possible D gene is TRBD1 (6 bases). CDR1 SGHRS and CDR2 YFSETQ come from the germline V gene. Trimming stripped 7 bases from V and 5 bases from J, with 17 bases between. The CDR3 runs to 14 residues.